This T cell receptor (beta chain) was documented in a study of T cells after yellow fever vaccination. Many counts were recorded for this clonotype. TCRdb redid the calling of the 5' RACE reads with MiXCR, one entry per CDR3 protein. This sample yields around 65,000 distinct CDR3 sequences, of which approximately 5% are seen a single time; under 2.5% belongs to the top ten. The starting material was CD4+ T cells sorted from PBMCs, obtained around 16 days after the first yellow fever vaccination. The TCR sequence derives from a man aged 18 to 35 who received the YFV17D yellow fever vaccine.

The CDR3 DNA reads TGTGCCAGCAGCCGCGACAGGGTGGAGTTTTCACCCCTCCACTTT. Translation: CASSRDRVEFSPLHF. The chain joins TRBV7-9 to TRBJ1-6; 7 nucleotides agree with TRBD1. The CDR3 has 15 amino acids. V shed 5 bases and J 9 bases; nucleotides not matched to a gene: 10. CDR1 is SEHNR and CDR2 is FQNEAQ in the germline V gene (reference sequence).